These 31 T cell receptor beta chains were all obtained from the same sample, sequenced in a study of blood T cells in healthy people across ages. Through a sample-barcoded 5' primer and a J-beta primer mix, a second PCR was run for about 6 to 11 cycles. TCRdb ran MiXCR on the 5' RACE reads and lists one entry per CDR3 protein. The table includes some 1,500,000 distinct CDR3 sequences, 35% to 45% detected once. The specimen was blood. These receptors were obtained from a woman aged 18 to 35 in good health.

The chain combines TRBV30 with TRBJ1-2; D gene uncertain. Germline V gives CDR1 GTSNPN, CDR2 SVGIG (reference sequence). The CDR3 spans 13 residues. The V and J ends lost 0 bases and 6 bases respectively, with 11 bases between them. CDR3: CAWSVSGEDGYTF. CDR3 DNA sequence: TGTGCCTGGAGTGTTTCCGGGGAGGATGGCTACACCTTC.

V and J are TRBV28 and TRBJ1-1; tentative D call: TRBD1 (5 bases). The CDR3 has 17 amino acids. Trimming removed 5 bases at V and 1 base at J, with 20 bases between. The germline CDR1 and CDR2 sequences are MDHEN and SYDVKM. In nucleotides, the CDR3 is TGTGCCAGCAGTCGCGCGGGGCGTAGGGGACCGAACACTGAAGCTTTCTTT. This gives the protein CASSRAGRRGPNTEAFF.

The chain joins TRBV4-1 to TRBJ2-5, with 9 nucleotides matching TRBD1. CDR1 and CDR2 (germline): MGHRA, YSYEKL. With 4 bases clipped from V and 11 bases from J, the junction kept 11 bases outside the gene matches. This CDR3 has 14 amino acids. CDR3 DNA sequence: TGCGCCAGCAGCCGGGACAGGGTCGACAATGAGCAGTACTTC. It is translated as CASSRDRVDNEQYF.

V is TRBV20-1 and J is TRBJ2-7; tentative D call: TRBD2 (6 bases). Per the germline V gene, CDR1 is DFQATT and CDR2 is SNEGSKA (reference sequence). Trimming cost V 6 bases and J 7 bases, with 19 bases left between them. The CDR3 contains 13 residues. CDR3 nucleotides: TGCAGTGCCCCTGCGGGGTTCGGTCGAGAGCAGTACTTC. Translating gives CSAPAGFGREQYF.

A few counts support this clonotype. The V and J genes are TRBV4-3 and TRBJ2-1; D remains ambiguous. The V end lost 3 bases, the J end lost 8 bases, and 17 bases lay between the germline ends. Germline assignment: CDR1 LGHNA and CDR2 YSLEER. The CDR3 extends over 15 amino acids. The CDR3 DNA reads as TGCGCCAGCAGCCAGGGGTACGGTCTTGGGGATGAGCAGTTCTTC. Protein product: CASSQGYGLGDEQFF.

This clonotype was seen a handful of times. The chain is built from TRBV28 and TRBJ2-1, with 7 bases fitting TRBD1. The germline gives CDR1 MDHEN, CDR2 SYDVKM. With V trimmed by 4 bases and J by 2 bases, 11 bases remained unmatched. This CDR3 spans 17 amino acids. For the CDR3, the DNA is TGTGCCAGCAGTTCCTCATCAGGGGGTATCGCCTACAATGAGCAGTTCTTC. The encoded protein is CASSSSSGGIAYNEQFF. The variable domain in full, completed from reference TRBV28 and TRBJ2-1, reads DVKVTQSSRYLVKRTGEKVFLECVQDMDHENMFWYRQDPGLGLRLIYFSYDVKMKEKGDIPEGYSVSREKKERFSLILESASTNQTSMYLCASSSSSGGIAYNEQFFGPGTRLTVL.

This clonotype occurred many times. The CDR3 loop reads CASSSPDGRLGPLHF. In DNA form, the CDR3 reads TGCGCCAGCAGCTCCCCGGACGGGAGGTTAGGACCCCTCCACTTT. The chain is built from TRBV4-1 and TRBJ1-6, with unresolved D. In germline, CDR1 is MGHRA, CDR2 YSYEKL. CDR3 length: 15 residues. With 5 bases removed from V and 12 bases from J, the gap between germline ends came to 20 bases.

With regard to this clonotype: The junction differs from germline at one of its ends, possibly a read error. The chain combines TRBV6-6 with TRBJ2-1; tentatively, D is TRBD1 (5 bases). This CDR3 comprises 12 residues. Germline V gene data show CDR1 as MNHNY and CDR2 as SVGAGI (reference sequence). The DNA of the CDR3 is TGTGCCACCAGTAAACAGGTGGAGACCCAGTTCTTC. It yields the protein CATSKQVETQFF.

This clonotype appeared a few times. The V and J genes are TRBV5-1 and TRBJ2-5, with no clear D. This CDR3 contains 14 residues. Trimming removed 0 bases from V and 5 bases from J, with 11 bases in between. Germline lookup yields CDR1 SGHRS and CDR2 YFSETQ. Here the CDR3 DNA reads TGCGCCAGCAGCTTGGGTCTAAATGGGGAGACCCAGTACTTC. It translates to CASSLGLNGETQYF.

This clonotype was recorded a few times. The chain recombines TRBV10-3 with TRBJ2-2; the D is unclear. Trimming removed 6 bases from V and 7 bases from J, with 9 bases in between. Germline loops: CDR1 ENHRY, CDR2 SYGVKD. The CDR3 is made up of 12 amino acids. For the CDR3, the DNA is TGTGCCATCAGGGCCCTAGGCGGGGAGCTGTTTTTT. Translation gives CAIRALGGELFF.

This clonotype showed up just a few times. The chain links TRBV6-5 to TRBJ2-1; D remains ambiguous. Trimming cost V 7 bases and J 4 bases, with 11 bases left between them. From germline, CDR1 is MNHEY and CDR2 SVGAGI. The CDR3 loop spans 13 amino acids. The CDR3 region is CASTTGPYNEQFF. The CDR3 bases are TGTGCCAGCACAACCGGCCCTTACAATGAGCAGTTCTTC.

This clonotype occurred a few times. The V gene is TRBV2, the J gene TRBJ2-7; a weak D match, TRBD1 (5 bases). The CDR3 runs to 13 residues. Trimming took 5 bases from V and 6 from J, leaving 14 bases between them. CDR1 and CDR2 from the germline V gene are SNHLY and FYNNEI. The CDR3: CASSTGSEREQYF. DNA for the CDR3: TGTGCCAGCAGTACAGGATCGGAACGCGAGCAGTACTTC.

J is TRBJ2-4 and V is TRBV20-1, with D perhaps matching TRBD1 (6 bases). The J call could be wrong; TRBJ2-7 is a better fit for the DNA end. Germline V gene lookup returns CDR1 DFQATT and CDR2 SNEGSKA (reference sequence). The CDR3 contains 13 residues. The CDR3 reads CSARAGRGYEQYF. The DNA for the CDR3 is TGCAGTGCTAGAGCGGGCAGGGGCTACGAGCAGTACTTC.

The J gene is TRBJ2-1, the V gene TRBV2; 12 nucleotides line up with TRBD2. This CDR3 has 15 residues. Germline CDR1 and CDR2: SNHLY and FYNNEI. Unmatched junction bases numbered 9, after V lost 7 bases and J lost 8 bases. The CDR3 is CASNRPSGGAHEQFF. The CDR3 bases are TGTGCCAGCAACCGTCCTAGCGGGGGGGCCCATGAGCAGTTCTTC.

About this clonotype: One end of the junction is discordant with germline, which a read error may explain. This chain uses TRBV12-3 or TRBV12-4 with TRBJ1-2; D gene unclear. The CDR3 consists of 15 residues. The CDR3 nucleotides are TGTGCCGGCAGTCCGAGCAGGTCTTGGAACTATGGCTACACCTTC. As protein: CAGSPSRSWNYGYTF.

This clonotype was found a few times. J is TRBJ1-4 and V is TRBV6-5; D gene unclear. The CDR3 contains 13 residues. Between the trimmed V and J ends, which lost 2 bases and 8 bases, there was a span of 9 bases. Per the germline V gene, CDR1 is MNHEY and CDR2 is SVGAGI. The CDR3 region has the DNA TGTGCCAGCAGTTACAGCGGAGGAGAAAAACTGTTTTTT. Translation: CASSYSGGEKLFF.

J is TRBJ1-1 and V is TRBV2; no firm D call. Trimming took 5 bases from V and 4 from J, leaving 17 bases between them. This CDR3 has 15 amino acids. Germline CDR1 reads SNHLY; CDR2 reads FYNNEI. CDR3 coding DNA: TGTGCCAGCAGTCTCTTAGCCCCGGGAGGCACTGAAGCTTTCTTT. Its protein product is CASSLLAPGGTEAFF.

The chain recombines TRBV5-1 with TRBJ2-1, with D uncertain. The CDR3 extends over 13 amino acids. Per the germline V gene, CDR1 is SGHRS and CDR2 is YFSETQ. The V and J ends lost 4 bases and 4 bases respectively, with 9 bases between them. CDR3: CASSVNMYNEQFF. The CDR3 DNA reads TGCGCCAGCAGCGTTAACATGTACAATGAGCAGTTCTTC.

This chain's CDR3 is CASSLAGRGRGAFF. In nucleotides, the CDR3 is TGTGCCAGCAGCTTAGCCGGGCGCGGGAGAGGAGCTTTCTTT. The gene calls are TRBV7-2 and TRBJ1-1; D remains unclear. V lost 0 bases to trimming and J lost 10 bases, with 15 bases between them. Germline CDR1 is SGHTA and CDR2 is FQGNSA. This CDR3 comprises 14 residues.

The chain couples TRBV4-2 to TRBJ2-1; a possible D gene is TRBD2 (6 bases). CDR3 length: 14 amino acids. V lost 4 bases, J lost 7 bases, and 14 bases lay in between. The germline gives CDR1 LGHNA, CDR2 YNFKEQ. The CDR3 loop reads CASSPRGGVNEQFF. The CDR3 DNA reads TGTGCCAGCAGCCCACGGGGCGGGGTAAATGAGCAGTTCTTC.

As regards this clonotype: A much larger clone lies a single base off, so this may be a read error. The rearrangement uses TRBV2 and TRBJ2-1; possible D gene TRBD1, 7 bases. There are 15 residues in the CDR3. Germline CDR1 is SNHLY and CDR2 is FYNNEI. The CDR3 region has the DNA TGTGCCAACAGTAGCGGACAGGTCGTGCCGGGTGAGCAGTTCTTC. The encoded protein is CANSSGQVVPGEQFF.

The chain links TRBV5-6 to TRBJ2-5; 10 nucleotides line up with TRBD1. Trimming at V came to 4 bases and at J to 11 bases, leaving 17 bases not matched to a gene. This CDR3 is built from 16 residues. Germline lookup yields CDR1 SGHDT and CDR2 YYEEEE. CDR3 protein: CASSLTGGNYYNEQYF. DNA for the CDR3: TGTGCCAGCAGCCTGACAGGGGGCAATTATTACAATGAGCAGTACTTC.

This clonotype was counted between two and nine times. This chain joins TRBV24-1 and TRBJ2-1; weak D call: TRBD2 (8 bases). The germline CDR1 and CDR2 sequences are KGHDR and SFDVKD. There are 19 residues in the CDR3. V lost 9 bases and J lost 1, with 27 bases in between. CDR3 nucleotides: TGTGCCACCTCCTGCCCAGGGGGAGAGCGGGAGTGTTCCTACAATGAGCAGTTCTTC. It codes for CATSCPGGERECSYNEQFF.

The V call is TRBV7-3, the J call TRBJ2-1; no clear D gene. Germline-derived CDR1 and CDR2 are SGHTA and FQGTGA. Trimming pared 2 bases from V and 9 bases from J, leaving 14 bases between. The CDR3 has 14 amino acids. DNA of the CDR3: TGTGCCAGCAGCTTATCGTGGGATAAAACTGAGCAGTTCTTC. As protein: CASSLSWDKTEQFF.

The J gene is TRBJ1-1, the V gene TRBV10-3; 7 positions agree with TRBD1. CDR1 and CDR2 from the germline V gene are ENHRY and SYGVKD. The length of the CDR3 is 14 residues. V was clipped by 3 bases and J by 4 bases; unmatched bases: 5. CDR3 residues: CAISDQGQLTEAFF. In nucleotides, the CDR3 is TGTGCCATCAGTGACCAGGGACAGCTCACTGAAGCTTTCTTT.

V is TRBV7-2 and J is TRBJ2-1, with 10 bases that match TRBD2. The CDR3 has 15 amino acids. CDR1 SGHTA and CDR2 FQGNSA come from the germline V gene. Germline trimming cut 4 bases from V and 5 bases from J; bases unmatched to any gene: 5. DNA of the CDR3: TGTGCCAGCAGCTATAGCGGGGGGTTTAACAATGAGCAGTTCTTC. Residues: CASSYSGGFNNEQFF.

The chain joins TRBV4-2 to TRBJ2-1; 14 bases align to TRBD2. CDR3 length equals 16 residues. Germline CDR1 reads LGHNA; CDR2 reads YNFKEQ. V trimming: 1 base; J trimming: 8 bases; junction bases outside the gene matches: 4. CDR3 in amino acids: CASSQAGLAGGDEQFF. Here the CDR3 DNA reads TGTGCCAGCAGCCAAGCTGGACTAGCGGGAGGCGATGAGCAGTTCTTC.

This clonotype was seen at least ten times. The chain recombines TRBV19 with TRBJ2-1, with 13 bases fitting TRBD2. Germline CDR1 and CDR2: LNHDA and SQIVND (reference sequence). CDR3 length: 15 residues. The ends lost 4 bases at V and 8 bases at J; junction bases unmatched: 5. The CDR3 DNA reads as TGTGCCAGTAGTAAGGGGACTAGCGGGGTCTATGAGCAGTTCTTC. The encoded protein is CASSKGTSGVYEQFF.

This clonotype occurred a few times. The DNA of the CDR3 is TGCGCCAGCAGCTTACAGGATTTCACAGATACGCAGTATTTT. It codes for CASSLQDFTDTQYF. This chain joins TRBV5-1 and TRBJ2-3, with D possibly being TRBD1 (5 bases). CDR3 length: 14 residues. Between the trimmed V and J ends, which lost 2 bases and 2 bases, there was a span of 9 bases. Germline loops: CDR1 SGHRS, CDR2 YFSETQ.

Points on this clonotype: One end of the junction varies from germline; a read error may be responsible. This chain connects TRBV6-5 to TRBJ2-3; TRBD1 aligns across 10 bases. Germline CDR1 is MNHEY and CDR2 is SVGAGI. This CDR3 is 16 amino acids long. The CDR3 DNA is TGTGCCAGTAGTTCGGAACGGGACAGGGGTTTGGATACGCAGTATTTT. Translating it yields CASSSERDRGLDTQYF.

The V and J genes are TRBV7-2 and TRBJ1-1, with D perhaps matching TRBD1 (5 bases). Germline values: CDR1 SGHTA, CDR2 FQGNSA. V was shortened by 6 bases and J by 4 bases, with 15 bases between the two germline ends. There are 14 residues in the CDR3. The CDR3 sequence: CASRPAYQGTEAFF. The CDR3, as DNA: TGTGCCAGCAGACCCGCTTATCAGGGCACTGAAGCTTTCTTT.